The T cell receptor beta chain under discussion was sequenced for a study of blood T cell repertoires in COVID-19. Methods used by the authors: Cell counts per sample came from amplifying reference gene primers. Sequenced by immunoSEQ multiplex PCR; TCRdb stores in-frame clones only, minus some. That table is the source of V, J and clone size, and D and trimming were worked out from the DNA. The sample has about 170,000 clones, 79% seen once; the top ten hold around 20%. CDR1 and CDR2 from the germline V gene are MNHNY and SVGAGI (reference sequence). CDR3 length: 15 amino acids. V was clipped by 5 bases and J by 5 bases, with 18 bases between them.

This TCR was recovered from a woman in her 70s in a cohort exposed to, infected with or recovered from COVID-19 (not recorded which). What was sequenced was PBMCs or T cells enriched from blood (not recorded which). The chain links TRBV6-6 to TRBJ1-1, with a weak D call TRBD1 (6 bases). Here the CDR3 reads CASSTSGQKGTEAFF. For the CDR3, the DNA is TGTGCCAGCAGTACCTCGGGACAAAAAGGGACTGAAGCTTTCTTT.